The clone carrying this T cell receptor beta chain was seen only a few times. The sample comes from a study of cytomegalovirus exposure and HLA in healthy donors. Study information: Out of roughly 200 million T cells, an earlier analysis found about 120 million unique TCR beta sequences in total.

The PCR had 60 Vbeta and 13 Jbeta primers. Measured with immunoSEQ multiplex PCR; TCRdb has only the in-frame clones, and not every one. This table holds just under 65,000 clones, roughly 77% found once. V shed 2 bases, J shed 2 bases, and the junction held 3 bases outside the gene matches. The length of the CDR3 is 15 residues. From germline, CDR1 is SGHRS and CDR2 YFSETQ. Specimen: PBMCs. The receptor comes from a woman in her 30s in good health and CMV-seronegative. V usage is TRBV5-1 and J usage is TRBJ2-1; 8 bases map to TRBD2. CDR3 bases: TGCGCCAGCAGCTTACCGGGACTAGCCTACAATGAGCAGTTCTTC. This codes for CASSLPGLAYNEQFF.